This TCR beta chain came from a study of metastatic and nonmetastatic thyroid tumors. For the study at large: Repertoire data that came from the blood and tumor or nodule tissue of malignant and benign thyroid patients were compared.

Overall study results and limits: The reported finding was significantly higher TCR beta diversity in malignant thyroid tumors relative to benign nodules, in blood and tumor.

A word on this clone: What it binds is not known.

In the original workflow: Clinicopathological groups differed in CDR3, with these differences serving to build a distant-metastasis classifier for papillary thyroid cancer. MiXCR reprocessed the PCR reads for TCRdb. The V and J calls were not made by the authors but by TCRdb's processing. The profile shows over 30,000 clones, 15% of them singletons. None of the patients had undergone any treatment ahead of thyroid surgery. Germline loops: CDR1 SNHLY, CDR2 FYNNEI. V lost 6 bases and J lost 3; bases outside the gene matches: 20. The CDR3 extends over 20 amino acids. The receptor was derived from a male donor with papillary thyroid cancer or a benign thyroid nodule (not recorded which). Some clones in this sample may be carry-over from other donors' samples. The gene calls are TRBV2 and TRBJ2-3; 11 bases map to TRBD1. The sequencing input was blood. CDR3 DNA sequence: TGTGCCAGCAGCGAACTGGACAGGGGGCAAGCGGGGCTCTCAACAGATACGCAGTATTTT. This gives the protein CASSELDRGQAGLSTDTQYF.